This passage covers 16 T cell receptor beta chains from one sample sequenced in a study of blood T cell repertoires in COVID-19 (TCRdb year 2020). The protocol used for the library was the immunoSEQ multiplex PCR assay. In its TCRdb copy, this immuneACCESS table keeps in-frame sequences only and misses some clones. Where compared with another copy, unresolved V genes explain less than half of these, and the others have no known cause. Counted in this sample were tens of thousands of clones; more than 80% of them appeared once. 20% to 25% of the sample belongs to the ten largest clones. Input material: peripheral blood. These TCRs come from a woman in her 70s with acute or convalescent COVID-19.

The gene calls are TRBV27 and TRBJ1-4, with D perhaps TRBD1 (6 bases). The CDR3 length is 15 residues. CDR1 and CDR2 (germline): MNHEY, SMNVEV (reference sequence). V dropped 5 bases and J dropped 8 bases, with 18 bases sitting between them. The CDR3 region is CASSVRQVSQEKLFF. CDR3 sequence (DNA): TGTGCCAGCAGTGTCCGACAGGTCTCTCAAGAAAAACTGTTTTTT.

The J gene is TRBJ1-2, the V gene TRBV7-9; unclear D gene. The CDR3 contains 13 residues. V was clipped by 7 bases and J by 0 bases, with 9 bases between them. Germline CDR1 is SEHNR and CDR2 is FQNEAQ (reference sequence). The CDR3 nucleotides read TGTGCCAGCACTTACGGGACTAACTATGGCTACACCTTC. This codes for CASTYGTNYGYTF. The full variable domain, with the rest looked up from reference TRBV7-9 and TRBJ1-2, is DTGVSQNPRHKITKRGQNVTFRCDPISEHNRLYWYRQTLGQGPEFLTYFQNEAQLEKSRLLSDRFSAERPKGSFSTLEIQRTEQGDSAMYLCASTYGTNYGYTFGSGTRLTVV.

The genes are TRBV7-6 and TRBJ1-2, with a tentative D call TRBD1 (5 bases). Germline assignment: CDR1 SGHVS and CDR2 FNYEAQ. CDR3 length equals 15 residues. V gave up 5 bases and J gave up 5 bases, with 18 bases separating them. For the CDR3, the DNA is TGTGCCAGCAGCCCCGGCCAGGGTGGGTTTTATGGCTACACCTTC. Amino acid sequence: CASSPGQGGFYGYTF. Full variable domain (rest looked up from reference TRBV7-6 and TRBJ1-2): GAGVSQSPRYKVTKRGQDVALRCDPISGHVSLYWYRQALGQGPEFLTYFNYEAQQDKSGLPNDRFSAERPEGSISTLTIQRTEQRDSAMYRCASSPGQGGFYGYTFGSGTRLTVV.

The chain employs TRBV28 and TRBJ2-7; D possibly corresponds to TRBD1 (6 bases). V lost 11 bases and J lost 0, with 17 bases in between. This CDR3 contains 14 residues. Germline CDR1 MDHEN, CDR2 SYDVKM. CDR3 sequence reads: CAANRQDLSYEQYF. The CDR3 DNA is TGTGCCGCAAATAGACAGGACCTCTCCTACGAGCAGTACTTC. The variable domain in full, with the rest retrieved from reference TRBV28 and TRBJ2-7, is DVKVTQSSRYLVKRTGEKVFLECVQDMDHENMFWYRQDPGLGLRLIYFSYDVKMKEKGDIPEGYSVSREKKERFSLILESASTNQTSMYLCAANRQDLSYEQYFGPGTRLTVT.

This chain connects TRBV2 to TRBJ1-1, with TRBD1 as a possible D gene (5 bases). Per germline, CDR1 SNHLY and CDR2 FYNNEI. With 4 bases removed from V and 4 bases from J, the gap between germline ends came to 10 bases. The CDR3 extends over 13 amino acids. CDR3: CASSAQGITEAFF. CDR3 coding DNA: TGTGCCAGCAGTGCTCAGGGTATCACTGAAGCTTTCTTT.

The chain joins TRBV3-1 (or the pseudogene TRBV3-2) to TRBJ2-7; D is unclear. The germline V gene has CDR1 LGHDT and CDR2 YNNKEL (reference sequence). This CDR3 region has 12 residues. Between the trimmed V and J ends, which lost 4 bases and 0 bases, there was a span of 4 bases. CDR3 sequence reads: CASSLSSYEQYF. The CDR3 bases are TGTGCCAGCAGCCTCTCCTCCTACGAGCAGTACTTC.

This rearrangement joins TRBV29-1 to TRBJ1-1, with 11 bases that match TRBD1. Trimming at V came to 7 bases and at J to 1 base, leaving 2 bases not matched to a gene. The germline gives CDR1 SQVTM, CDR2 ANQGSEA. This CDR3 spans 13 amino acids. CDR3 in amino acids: CSGGTGGNTEAFF. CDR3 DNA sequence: TGCAGCGGCGGGACAGGGGGGAACACTGAAGCTTTCTTT.

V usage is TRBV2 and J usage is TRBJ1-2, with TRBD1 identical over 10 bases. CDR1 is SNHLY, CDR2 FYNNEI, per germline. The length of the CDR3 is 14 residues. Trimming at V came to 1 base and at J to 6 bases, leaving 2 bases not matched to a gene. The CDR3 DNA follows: TGTGCCAGCAGTGAAGGGGACAGGGGCCATGGCTACACCTTC. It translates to CASSEGDRGHGYTF.

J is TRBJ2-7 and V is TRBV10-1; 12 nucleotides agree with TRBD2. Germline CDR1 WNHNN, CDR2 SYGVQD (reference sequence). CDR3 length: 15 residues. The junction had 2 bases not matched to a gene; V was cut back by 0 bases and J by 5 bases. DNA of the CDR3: TGCGCCAGCAGTGAGTCGACTAGCGGGAGTAACGAGCAGTACTTC. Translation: CASSESTSGSNEQYF.

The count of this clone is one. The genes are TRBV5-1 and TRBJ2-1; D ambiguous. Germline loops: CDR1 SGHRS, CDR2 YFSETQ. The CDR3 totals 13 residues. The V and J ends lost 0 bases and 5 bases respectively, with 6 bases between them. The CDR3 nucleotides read TGCGCCAGCAGCTTGGTGGGCGACAATGAGCAGTTCTTC. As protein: CASSLVGDNEQFF.

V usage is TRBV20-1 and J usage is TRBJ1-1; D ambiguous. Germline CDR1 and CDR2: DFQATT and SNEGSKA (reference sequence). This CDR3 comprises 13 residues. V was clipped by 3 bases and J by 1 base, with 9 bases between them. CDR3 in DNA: TGCAGTGCTAGTCGGTCAGGGAACACTGAAGCTTTCTTT. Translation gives CSASRSGNTEAFF.

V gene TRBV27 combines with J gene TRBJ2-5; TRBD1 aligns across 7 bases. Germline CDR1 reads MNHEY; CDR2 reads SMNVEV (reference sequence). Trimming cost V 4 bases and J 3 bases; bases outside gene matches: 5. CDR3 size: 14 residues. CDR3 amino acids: CASSYSTGEETQYF. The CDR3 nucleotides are TGTGCCAGCAGTTATTCAACAGGGGAAGAGACCCAGTACTTC.

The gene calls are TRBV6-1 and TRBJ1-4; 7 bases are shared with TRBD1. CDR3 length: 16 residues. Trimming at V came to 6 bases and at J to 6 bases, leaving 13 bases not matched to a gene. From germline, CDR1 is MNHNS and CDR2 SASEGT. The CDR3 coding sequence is TGTGCCAGCAGGGAAAGGGGGCACCAGCTAGATGAAAAACTGTTTTTT. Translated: CASRERGHQLDEKLFF.

The CDR3 region has the DNA TGTGCCAGCATCTTTCGCTCTGGAAACACCATATATTTT. The encoded protein is CASIFRSGNTIYF. The rearrangement links TRBV28 to TRBJ1-3, with D unresolved. This CDR3 has 13 amino acids. Trimming cost V 7 bases and J 0 bases, with 7 bases left between them. The germline CDR1 and CDR2 sequences are MDHEN and SYDVKM.

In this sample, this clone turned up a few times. The CDR3 spells CASSLNVDRGLYGYTF. The CDR3 bases are TGTGCCAGCAGCTTAAATGTGGACAGGGGCTTGTATGGCTACACCTTC. This chain links TRBV7-2 with TRBJ1-2, with 9 bases fitting TRBD1. V shed 2 bases, J shed 5 bases, and the junction held 9 bases outside the gene matches. CDR3 length: 16 amino acids. The germline CDR1 and CDR2 sequences are SGHTA and FQGNSA.

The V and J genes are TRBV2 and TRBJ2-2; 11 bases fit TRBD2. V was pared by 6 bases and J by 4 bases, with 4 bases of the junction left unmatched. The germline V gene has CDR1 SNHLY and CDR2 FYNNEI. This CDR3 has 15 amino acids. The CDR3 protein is CASSKTSGGTGELFF. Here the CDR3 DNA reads TGTGCCAGCAGCAAAACTAGCGGGGGCACCGGGGAGCTGTTTTTT.